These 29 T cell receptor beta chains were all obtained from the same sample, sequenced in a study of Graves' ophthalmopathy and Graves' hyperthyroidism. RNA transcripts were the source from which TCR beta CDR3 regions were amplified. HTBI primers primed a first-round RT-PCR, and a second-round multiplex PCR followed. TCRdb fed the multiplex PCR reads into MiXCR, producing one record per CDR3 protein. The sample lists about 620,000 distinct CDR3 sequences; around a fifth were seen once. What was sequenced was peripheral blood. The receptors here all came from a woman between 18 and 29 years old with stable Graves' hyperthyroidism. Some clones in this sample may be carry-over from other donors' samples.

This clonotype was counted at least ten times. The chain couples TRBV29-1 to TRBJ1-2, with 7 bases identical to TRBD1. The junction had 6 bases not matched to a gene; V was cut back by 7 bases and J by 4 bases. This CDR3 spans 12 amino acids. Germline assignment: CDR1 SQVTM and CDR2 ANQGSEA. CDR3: CSGRQGSYGYTF. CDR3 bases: TGCAGCGGGAGACAGGGAAGCTATGGCTACACCTTC.

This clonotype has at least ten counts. CDR3 in DNA: TGTGCCAGCAGTCACGGACTAGCGGGAGGGTACACCGGGGAGCTGTTTTTT. Encoded protein: CASSHGLAGGYTGELFF. V usage is TRBV28 and J usage is TRBJ2-2, with 15 bases aligning to TRBD2. CDR3 length: 17 residues. V shed 5 bases and J 3 bases; nucleotides not matched to a gene: 4. Germline V CDR1 and CDR2: MDHEN, SYDVKM.

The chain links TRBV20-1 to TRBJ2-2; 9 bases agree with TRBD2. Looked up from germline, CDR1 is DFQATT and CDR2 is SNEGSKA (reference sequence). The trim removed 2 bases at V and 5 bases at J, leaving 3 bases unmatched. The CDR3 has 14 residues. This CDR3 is CSARNLAGTGELFF. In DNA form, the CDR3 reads TGCAGTGCTAGAAACCTAGCGGGGACCGGGGAGCTGTTTTTT.

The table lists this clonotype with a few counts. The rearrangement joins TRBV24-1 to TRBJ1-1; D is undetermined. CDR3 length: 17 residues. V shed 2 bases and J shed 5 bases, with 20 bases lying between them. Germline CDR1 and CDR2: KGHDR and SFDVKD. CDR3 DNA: TGTGCCACCAGTGATTACCCCCTTTGGCCAGGTGGGACTGAAGCTTTCTTT. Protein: CATSDYPLWPGGTEAFF.

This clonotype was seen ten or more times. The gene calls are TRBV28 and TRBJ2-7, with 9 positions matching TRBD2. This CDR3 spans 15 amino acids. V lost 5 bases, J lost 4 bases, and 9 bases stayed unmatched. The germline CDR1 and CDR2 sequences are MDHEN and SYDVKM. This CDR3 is CASSQGLAKDYEQYF. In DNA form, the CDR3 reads TGTGCCAGCAGTCAAGGACTAGCGAAAGATTACGAGCAGTACTTC.

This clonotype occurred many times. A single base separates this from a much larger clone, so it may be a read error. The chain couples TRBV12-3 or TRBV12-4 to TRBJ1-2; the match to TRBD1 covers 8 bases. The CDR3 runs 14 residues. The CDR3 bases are TGTGCCAACAGTTCCAGGGGGCTTAAGGATGGCTACACCTTC. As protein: CANSSRGLKDGYTF.

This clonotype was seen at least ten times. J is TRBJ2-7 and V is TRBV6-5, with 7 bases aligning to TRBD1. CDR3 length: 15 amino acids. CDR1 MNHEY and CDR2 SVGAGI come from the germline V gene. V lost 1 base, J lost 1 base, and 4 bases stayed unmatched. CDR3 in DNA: TGTGCCAGCAGTTACTTGACAGGGCTGTCCTACGAGCAGTACTTC. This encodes CASSYLTGLSYEQYF.

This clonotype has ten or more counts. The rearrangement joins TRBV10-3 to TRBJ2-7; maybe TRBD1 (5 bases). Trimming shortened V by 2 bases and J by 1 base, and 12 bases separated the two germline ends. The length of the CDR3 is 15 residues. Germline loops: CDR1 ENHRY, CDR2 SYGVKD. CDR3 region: CAISETVTVSYEQYF. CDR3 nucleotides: TGTGCCATCAGTGAGACCGTGACAGTATCCTACGAGCAGTACTTC.

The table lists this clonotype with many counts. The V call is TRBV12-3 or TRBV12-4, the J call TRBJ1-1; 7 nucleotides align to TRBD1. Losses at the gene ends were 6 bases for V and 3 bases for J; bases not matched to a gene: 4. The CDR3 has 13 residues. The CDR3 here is CASRRTGDTEAFF. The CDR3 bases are TGTGCCAGCAGACGTACAGGGGACACTGAAGCTTTCTTT.

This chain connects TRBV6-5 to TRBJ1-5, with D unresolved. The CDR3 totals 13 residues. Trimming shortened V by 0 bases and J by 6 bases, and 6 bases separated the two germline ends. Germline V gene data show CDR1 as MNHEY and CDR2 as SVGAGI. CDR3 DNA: TGTGCCAGCAGTTACTCGGACGGTCAGCCCCAGCATTTT. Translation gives CASSYSDGQPQHF.

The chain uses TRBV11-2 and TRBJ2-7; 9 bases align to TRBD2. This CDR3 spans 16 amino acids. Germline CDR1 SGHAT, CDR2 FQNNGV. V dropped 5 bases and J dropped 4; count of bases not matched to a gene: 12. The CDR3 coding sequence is TGTGCCAGCAGCCCCCCCGGGGGCGGGAGGGTTTACGAGCAGTACTTC. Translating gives CASSPPGGGRVYEQYF.

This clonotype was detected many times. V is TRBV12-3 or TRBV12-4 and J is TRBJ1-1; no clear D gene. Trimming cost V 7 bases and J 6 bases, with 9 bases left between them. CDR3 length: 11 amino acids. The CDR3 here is CASTDDPEAFF. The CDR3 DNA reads TGTGCCAGCACCGACGATCCTGAAGCTTTCTTT.

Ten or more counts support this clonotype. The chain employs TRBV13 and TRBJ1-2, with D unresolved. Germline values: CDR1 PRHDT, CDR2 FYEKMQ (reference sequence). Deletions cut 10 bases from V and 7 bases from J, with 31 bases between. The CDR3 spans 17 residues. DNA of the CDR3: TGTGCCACCTGCCATAAATTGGGATGGGAAAGGTTCTGTGGCTACACCTTC. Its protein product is CATCHKLGWERFCGYTF.

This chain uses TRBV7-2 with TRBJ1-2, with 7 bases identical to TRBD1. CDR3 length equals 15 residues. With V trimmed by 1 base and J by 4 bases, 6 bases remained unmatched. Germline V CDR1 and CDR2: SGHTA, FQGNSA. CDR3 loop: CASSLGQGRRYGYTF. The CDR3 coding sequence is TGTGCCAGCAGCTTAGGACAGGGCCGGCGCTATGGCTACACCTTC.

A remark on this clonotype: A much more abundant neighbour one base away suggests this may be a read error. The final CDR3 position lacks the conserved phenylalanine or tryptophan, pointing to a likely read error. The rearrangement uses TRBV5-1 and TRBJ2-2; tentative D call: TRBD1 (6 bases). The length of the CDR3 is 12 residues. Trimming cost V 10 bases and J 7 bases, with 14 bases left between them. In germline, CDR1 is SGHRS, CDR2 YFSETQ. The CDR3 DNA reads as TGCGCCTCCCCAGGGGCGGGCGGGGAGCTGTTTTTG. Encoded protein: CASPGAGGELFL.

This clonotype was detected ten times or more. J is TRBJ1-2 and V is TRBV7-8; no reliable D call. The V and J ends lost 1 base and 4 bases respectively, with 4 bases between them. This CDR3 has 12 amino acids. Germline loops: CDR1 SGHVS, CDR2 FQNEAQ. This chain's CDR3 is CASSLGIYGYTF. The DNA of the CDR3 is TGTGCCAGCAGCTTAGGCATCTATGGCTACACCTTC.

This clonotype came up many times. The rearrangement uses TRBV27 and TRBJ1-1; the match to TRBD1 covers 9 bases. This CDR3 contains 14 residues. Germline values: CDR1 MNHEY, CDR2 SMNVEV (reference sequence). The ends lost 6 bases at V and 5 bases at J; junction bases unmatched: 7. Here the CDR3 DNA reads TGTGCCAGCAGCTACAGGGGGCGTAGGACTGAAGCTTTCTTT. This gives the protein CASSYRGRRTEAFF.

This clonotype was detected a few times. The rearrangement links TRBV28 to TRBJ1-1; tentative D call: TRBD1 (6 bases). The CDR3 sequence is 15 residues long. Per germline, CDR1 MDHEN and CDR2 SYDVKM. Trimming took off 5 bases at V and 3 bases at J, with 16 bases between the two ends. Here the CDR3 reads CASSPRDKVYTEAFF. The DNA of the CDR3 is TGTGCCAGCAGTCCGCGGGACAAAGTGTACACTGAAGCTTTCTTT.

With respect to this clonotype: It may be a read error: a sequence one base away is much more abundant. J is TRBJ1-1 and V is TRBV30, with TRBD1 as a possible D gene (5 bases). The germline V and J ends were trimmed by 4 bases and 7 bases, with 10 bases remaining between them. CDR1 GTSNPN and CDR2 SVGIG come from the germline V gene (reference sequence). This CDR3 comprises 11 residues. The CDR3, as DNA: TGTGCCTGGATGGGGAGGGGTGAAGCTTTCTTT. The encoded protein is CAWMGRGEAFF.

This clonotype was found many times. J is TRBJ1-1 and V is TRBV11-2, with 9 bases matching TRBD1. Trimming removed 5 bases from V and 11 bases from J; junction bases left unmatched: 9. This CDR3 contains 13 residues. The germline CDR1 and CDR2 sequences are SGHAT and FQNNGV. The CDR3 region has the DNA TGTGCCAGCAGCGCGTCCGGGACAGGGTCGGCTTTCTTT. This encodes CASSASGTGSAFF.

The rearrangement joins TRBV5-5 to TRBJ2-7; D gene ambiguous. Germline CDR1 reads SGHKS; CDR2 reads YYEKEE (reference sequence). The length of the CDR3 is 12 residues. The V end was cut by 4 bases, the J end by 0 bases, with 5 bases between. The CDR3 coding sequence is TGTGCCAGCAGCATGTTCTCCTACGAGCAGTACTTC. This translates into CASSMFSYEQYF.

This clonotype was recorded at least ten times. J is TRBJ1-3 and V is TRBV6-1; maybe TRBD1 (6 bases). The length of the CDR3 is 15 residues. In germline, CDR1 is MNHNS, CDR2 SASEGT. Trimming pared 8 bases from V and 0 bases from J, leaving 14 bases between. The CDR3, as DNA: TGTGCCAGCTGGGACACGGCTCGCTCTGGAAACACCATATATTTT. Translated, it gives CASWDTARSGNTIYF.

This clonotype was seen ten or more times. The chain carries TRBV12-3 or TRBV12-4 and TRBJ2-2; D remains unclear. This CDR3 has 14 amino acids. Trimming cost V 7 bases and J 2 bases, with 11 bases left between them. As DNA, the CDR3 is TGTGCCAGCACCCTATCATATAACACCGGGGAGCTGTTTTTT. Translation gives CASTLSYNTGELFF.

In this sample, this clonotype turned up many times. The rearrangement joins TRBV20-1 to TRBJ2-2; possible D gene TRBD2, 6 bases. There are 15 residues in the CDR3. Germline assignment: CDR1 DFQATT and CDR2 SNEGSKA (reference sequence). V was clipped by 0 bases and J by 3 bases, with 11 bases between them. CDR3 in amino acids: CSAREPGLHTGELFF. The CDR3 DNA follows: TGCAGTGCTAGAGAGCCGGGACTTCACACCGGGGAGCTGTTTTTT.

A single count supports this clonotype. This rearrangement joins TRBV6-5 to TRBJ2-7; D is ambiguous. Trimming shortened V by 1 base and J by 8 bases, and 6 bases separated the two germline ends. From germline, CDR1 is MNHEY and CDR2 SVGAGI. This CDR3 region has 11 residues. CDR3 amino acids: CASSYLDKQYF. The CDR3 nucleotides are TGTGCCAGCAGTTACTTAGACAAGCAGTACTTC.

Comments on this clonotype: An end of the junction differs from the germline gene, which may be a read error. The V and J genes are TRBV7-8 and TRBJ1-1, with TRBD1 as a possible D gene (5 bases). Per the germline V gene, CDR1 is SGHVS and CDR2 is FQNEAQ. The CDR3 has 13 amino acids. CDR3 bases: TGTGCCAGCAGCCCCGCGCGGGGCACTAAAGCTTTCTTT. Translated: CASSPARGTKAFF.

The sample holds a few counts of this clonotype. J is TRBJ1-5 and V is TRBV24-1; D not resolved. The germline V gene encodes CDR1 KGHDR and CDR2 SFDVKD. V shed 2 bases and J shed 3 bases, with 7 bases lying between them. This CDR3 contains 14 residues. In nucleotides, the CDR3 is TGTGCCACCAGTGATTGGACGGACAATCAGCCCCAGCATTTT. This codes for CATSDWTDNQPQHF.

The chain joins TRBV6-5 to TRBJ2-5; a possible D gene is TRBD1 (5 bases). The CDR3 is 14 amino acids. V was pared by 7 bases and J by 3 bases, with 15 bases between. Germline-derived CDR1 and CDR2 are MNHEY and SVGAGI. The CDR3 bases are TGTGCCAGCATTAAAGACAGCCAAAAAGAGACCCAGTACTTC. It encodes CASIKDSQKETQYF.

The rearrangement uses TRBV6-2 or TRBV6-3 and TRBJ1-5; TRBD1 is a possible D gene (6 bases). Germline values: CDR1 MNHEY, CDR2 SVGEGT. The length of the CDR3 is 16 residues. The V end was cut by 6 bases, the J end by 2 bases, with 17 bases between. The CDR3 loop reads CASRSLKDSRNQPQHF. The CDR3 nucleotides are TGTGCCAGCAGGAGCCTCAAGGACAGCCGCAATCAGCCCCAGCATTTT.